These 2 T cell receptor beta chains originate from one sample sequenced in a study of blood T cell repertoires in COVID-19. Produced via immunoSEQ multiplex PCR; TCRdb's table is partial and in-frame only. The data show about 60,000 clones, with 70% to 85% seen just once and around 3.5% held by the top ten. Sequenced material: peripheral blood. The receptors were gathered from a man in his sixties with acute or convalescent COVID-19.

CDR3 bases: TGTGCCAGCAGCTCAGGGGGCCCAGATAGCAATCAGCCCCAGCATTTT. Its protein product is CASSSGGPDSNQPQHF. This chain links TRBV5-4 with TRBJ1-5, with TRBD1 matching 8 bases. After removal of 3 bases from V and 0 bases from J, the junction contained 5 bases not matched to a gene. The CDR3 runs 16 residues. Germline assignment: CDR1 SGHNT and CDR2 YYREEE (reference sequence).

The chain employs TRBV19 and TRBJ1-4, with D perhaps matching TRBD1 (5 bases). The V and J ends lost 5 bases and 10 bases respectively, with 20 bases between them. CDR1 and CDR2 (germline): LNHDA, SQIVND (reference sequence). This CDR3 comprises 15 residues. The CDR3 reads CASSPGGTEAGKLFF. The DNA of the CDR3 is TGTGCCAGTAGTCCCGGGGGGACGGAGGCCGGAAAACTGTTTTTT.